Here is one T cell receptor beta chain with its context. Its target is not known. Germline V lookup: CDR1 SGHVS, CDR2 FNYEAQ. There are 12 residues in the CDR3. V gave up 3 bases and J gave up 9 bases; unmatched junction bases: 3. The entry originates in a study of cytomegalovirus exposure and HLA in healthy donors. Whole-study results and caveats: TCR sequences were mostly rare, though some public TCRs occurred in many donors. Through in vitro validation, three CMV-associated chains were shown to be specific for CMV antigens.

Donors came from a validation cohort of about 120 subjects, distinct from the first 666-subject cohort. Generated by immunoSEQ multiplex PCR, the TCRdb table keeps only in-frame clones and is missing some. The sample records approximately 98,000 clones, over 75% being singletons. The genes are TRBV7-6 and TRBJ2-5, with TRBD2 identical over 8 bases. Sample: PBMCs. This sequence was found in a woman between 18 and 29 years old in good health and CMV-seronegative. The CDR3 nucleotides are TGTGCCAGCAGCTTCCCGGGGGGGTCCCAGTACTTC. Protein sequence: CASSFPGGSQYF.